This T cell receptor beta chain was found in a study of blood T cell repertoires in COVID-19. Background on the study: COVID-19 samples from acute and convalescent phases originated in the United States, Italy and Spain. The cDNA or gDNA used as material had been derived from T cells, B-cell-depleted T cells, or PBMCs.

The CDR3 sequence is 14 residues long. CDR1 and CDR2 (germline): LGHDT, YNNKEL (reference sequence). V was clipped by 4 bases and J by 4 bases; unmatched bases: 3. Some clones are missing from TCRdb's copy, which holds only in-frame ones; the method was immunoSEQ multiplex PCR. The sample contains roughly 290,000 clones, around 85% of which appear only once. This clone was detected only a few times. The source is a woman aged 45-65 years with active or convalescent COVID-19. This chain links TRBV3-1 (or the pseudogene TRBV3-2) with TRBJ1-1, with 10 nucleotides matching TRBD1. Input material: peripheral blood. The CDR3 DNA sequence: TGTGCCAGCAGCCCGACAGGGGGCATCACTGAAGCTTTCTTT. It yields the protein CASSPTGGITEAFF.